This TCR beta chain was sequenced during a study of T cell changes during pregnancy in multiple sclerosis. This clone was seen once. CDR3 size: 15 residues. V shed 5 bases and J 3 bases; nucleotides not matched to a gene: 3. Germline loops: CDR1 MRHNA, CDR2 SNTAGT. Produced via immunoSEQ multiplex PCR; TCRdb's table is partial and in-frame only. The sample comprises about 80,000 clones, about 94% of which are singletons, and more than 2% rests with the top ten. The sequenced sample was peripheral blood, obtained in the third trimester of pregnancy. This receptor was identified in a female donor with multiple sclerosis, enrolled in a pregnancy study. This chain links TRBV6-4 with TRBJ2-3; 12 positions agree with TRBD2. CDR3 in DNA: TGTGCCAGCAGTTCCACTAGCGGGGGGACAGATACGCAGTATTTT. It encodes CASSSTSGGTDTQYF.